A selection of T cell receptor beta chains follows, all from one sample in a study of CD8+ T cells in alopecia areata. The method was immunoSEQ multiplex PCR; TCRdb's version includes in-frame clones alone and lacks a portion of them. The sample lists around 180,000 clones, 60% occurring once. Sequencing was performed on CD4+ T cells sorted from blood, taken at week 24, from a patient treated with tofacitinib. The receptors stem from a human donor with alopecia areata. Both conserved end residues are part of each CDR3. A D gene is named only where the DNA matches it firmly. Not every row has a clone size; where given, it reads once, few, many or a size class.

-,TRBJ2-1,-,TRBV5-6,CASSSRMKSFRYNEQFF,TGTGCCAGCAGCTCCCGGATGAAGTCTTTCCGCTACAATGAGCAGTTCTTC
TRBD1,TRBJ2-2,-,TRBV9,CASSTAQGSTGELFF,TGTGCCAGCAGCACGGCACAGGGGTCCACCGGGGAGCTGTTTTTT
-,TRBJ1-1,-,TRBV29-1,CSAMMMDTLNTEAFF,TGCAGCGCGATGATGATGGACACTTTGAACACTGAAGCTTTCTTT
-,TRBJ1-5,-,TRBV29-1,CSVGVQGDDQPQHF,TGCAGCGTTGGTGTGCAGGGCGACGATCAGCCCCAGCATTTT
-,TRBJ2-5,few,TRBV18,CASSQGNGETQYF,TGTGCCAGCTCACAGGGGAACGGAGAGACCCAGTACTTC
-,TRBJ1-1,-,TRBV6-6,CASRLGIMNTEAFF,TGTGCCAGCAGGCTTGGGATAATGAACACTGAAGCTTTCTTT
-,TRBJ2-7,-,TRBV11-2,CASSLGLRQGDEQYF,TGTGCCAGCAGCTTAGGGCTGCGGCAGGGCGACGAGCAGTACTTC
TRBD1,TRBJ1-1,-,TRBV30,CAWAGTANTEAFF,TGTGCCTGGGCCGGGACAGCCAACACTGAAGCTTTCTTT
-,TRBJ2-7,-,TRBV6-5,CASSYSSRYEQYF,TGTGCCAGCAGTTACTCGAGCCGCTACGAGCAGTACTTC
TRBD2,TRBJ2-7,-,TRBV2,CASKVAGGPYEQYF,TGTGCCAGCAAGGTAGCGGGGGGGCCCTACGAGCAGTACTTC
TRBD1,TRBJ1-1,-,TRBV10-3,CATTGTGPMNTEAFF,TGTGCCACCACCGGGACAGGGCCAATGAACACTGAAGCTTTCTTT
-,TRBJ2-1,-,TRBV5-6,CASSLFMFYNEQFF,TGTGCCAGCAGCTTGTTTATGTTCTACAATGAGCAGTTCTTC
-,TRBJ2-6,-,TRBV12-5,CASGLPGANVLTF,TGTGCTAGTGGCCTACCTGGGGCCAACGTCCTGACTTTC
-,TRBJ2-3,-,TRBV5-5,CASSLEDTQYF,TGTGCCAGCAGCTTGGAAGATACGCAGTATTTT
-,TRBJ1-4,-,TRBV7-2,CASSPGKEKLFF,TGTGCCAGCAGCCCCGGAAAGGAAAAACTGTTTTTT
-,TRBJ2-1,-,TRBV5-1,CASSSSVQDYRNEQFF,TGCGCCAGCAGCTCTTCAGTACAGGATTACCGCAATGAGCAGTTCTTC
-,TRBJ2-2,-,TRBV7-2,CASSRFPGPRTGELFF,TGTGCCAGCAGCAGATTCCCCGGACCTAGAACCGGGGAGCTGTTTTTT
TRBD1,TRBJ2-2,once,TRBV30,CAWRHEWDRGKNTGELFF,TGTGCCTGGAGACACGAATGGGACAGGGGAAAAAACACCGGGGAGCTGTTTTTT
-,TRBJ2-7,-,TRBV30,CAWRGGPSYEQYF,TGTGCCTGGAGAGGAGGGCCTTCCTACGAGCAGTACTTC
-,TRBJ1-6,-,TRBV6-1,CASRIGTIKSPLHF,TGTGCCAGCAGGATCGGGACCATTAAATCACCCCTCCACTTT
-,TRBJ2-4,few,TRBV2,CASSDAVAKNIQYF,TGTGCCAGCAGTGATGCGGTAGCCAAAAACATTCAGTACTTC
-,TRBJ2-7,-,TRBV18,CASSSGAGYEQYF,TGTGCCAGCTCTTCAGGGGCGGGTTACGAGCAGTACTTC
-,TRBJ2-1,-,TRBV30,CAWSVRGNEQFF,TGTGCCTGGAGTGTAAGGGGGAATGAGCAGTTCTTC
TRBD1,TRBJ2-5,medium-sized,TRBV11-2,CASSPGQGRTQYF,TGTGCCAGCAGCCCCGGACAGGGGCGGACCCAGTACTTC
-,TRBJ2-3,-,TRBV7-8,CASSLAGQSTDTQYF,TGTGCCAGCAGCTTGGCCGGACAGAGCACAGATACGCAGTATTTT
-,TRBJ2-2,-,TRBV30,CAWNPGRRGTGELFF,TGTGCCTGGAACCCTGGCAGGAGGGGCACCGGGGAGCTGTTTTTT
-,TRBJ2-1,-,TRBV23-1,CAAGDEQFF,TGCGCAGCGGGCGATGAGCAGTTCTTC
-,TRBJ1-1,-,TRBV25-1,CATTAGVGTEAFF,TGTGCCACCACCGCAGGGGTTGGCACTGAAGCTTTCTTT
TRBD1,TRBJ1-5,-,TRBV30,CAWSVNGDRGRGSNQPQHF,TGTGCCTGGAGTGTAAATGGGGACAGGGGGCGAGGTAGCAATCAGCCCCAGCATTTT
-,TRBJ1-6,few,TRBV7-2,CASSLVSGVDSPLHF,TGTGCCAGCAGCTTAGTATCAGGGGTCGATTCACCCCTCCACTTT
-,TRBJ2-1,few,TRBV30,CAWSQEYNEQFF,TGTGCCTGGAGCCAGGAATACAATGAGCAGTTCTTC
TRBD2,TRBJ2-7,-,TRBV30,CAWRLAGKVSYEQYF,TGTGCCTGGAGACTAGCGGGTAAAGTCTCCTACGAGCAGTACTTC
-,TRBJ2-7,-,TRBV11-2,CASSLEGAAYEQYF,TGTGCCAGCAGCTTAGAAGGCGCCGCCTACGAGCAGTACTTC
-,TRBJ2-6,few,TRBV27,CASSPSRGSGANVLTF,TGTGCCAGCAGTCCTTCCCGGGGCTCTGGGGCCAACGTCCTGACTTTC
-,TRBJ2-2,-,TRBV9,CASSVVAGELFF,TGTGCCAGCAGCGTAGTGGCCGGGGAGCTGTTTTTT
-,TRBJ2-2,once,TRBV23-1,CASSQSTGSNTGELFF,TGCGCCAGCAGTCAATCGACAGGATCGAACACCGGGGAGCTGTTTTTT
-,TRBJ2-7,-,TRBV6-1,CASRVQQASSYEQYF,TGTGCCAGCAGGGTCCAGCAGGCAAGCTCCTACGAGCAGTACTTC
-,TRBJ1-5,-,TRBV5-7,CATRTPPWAVLSNQPQHF,TGTGCAACCAGAACACCCCCCTGGGCAGTCTTAAGCAATCAGCCCCAGCATTTT
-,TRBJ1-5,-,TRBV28,CASQSGSNQPQHF,TGTGCCAGCCAGTCGGGAAGCAATCAGCCCCAGCATTTT
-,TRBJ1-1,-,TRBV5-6,CASSVDTEAFF,TGTGCCAGCAGTGTCGACACTGAAGCTTTCTTT
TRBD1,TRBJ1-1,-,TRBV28,CASSLPTGLAEAFF,TGTGCCAGCAGTTTACCGACAGGGCTCGCTGAAGCTTTCTTT
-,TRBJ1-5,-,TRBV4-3,CASSQDTRQPQHF,TGCGCCAGCAGCCAAGACACGAGACAGCCCCAGCATTTT
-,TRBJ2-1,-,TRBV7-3,CASSLDSNEQFF,TGTGCCAGCAGCCTAGACAGCAATGAGCAGTTCTTC
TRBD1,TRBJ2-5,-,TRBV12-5,CASGTGTKETQYF,TGTGCTAGTGGGACAGGGACAAAAGAGACCCAGTACTTC
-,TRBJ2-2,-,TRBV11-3,CASSLGVQSNTGELFF,TGTGCCAGCAGCTTAGGGGTTCAGAGTAACACCGGGGAGCTGTTTTTT
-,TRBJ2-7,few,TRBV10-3,CAISERRTSYEQYF,TGTGCCATCAGTGAGAGGCGGACCAGCTACGAGCAGTACTTC
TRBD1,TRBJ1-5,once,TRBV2,CASSRDRGRNQPQHF,TGTGCCAGCAGTCGCGACAGGGGGCGAAATCAGCCCCAGCATTTT
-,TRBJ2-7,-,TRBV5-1,CASSLRSEQYF,TGCGCCAGCAGCTTGCGGTCCGAGCAGTACTTC
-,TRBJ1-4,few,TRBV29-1,CSVEEPHNEKLFF,TGCAGCGTTGAGGAGCCCCATAATGAAAAACTGTTTTTT
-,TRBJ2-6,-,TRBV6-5,CASSVWGSGANVLTF,TGTGCCAGCAGTGTTTGGGGGTCTGGGGCCAACGTCCTGACTTTC
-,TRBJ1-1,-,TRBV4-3,CASSSHFRDTEAFF,TGCGCCAGCAGCTCCCACTTCAGGGACACTGAAGCTTTCTTT
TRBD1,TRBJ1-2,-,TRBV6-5,CASRPDRGLFGYTF,TGTGCCAGCAGACCGGACAGGGGGCTCTTTGGCTACACCTTC
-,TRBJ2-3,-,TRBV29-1,CSVGPSGFSDTQYF,TGCAGCGTTGGCCCGTCGGGGTTTTCAGATACGCAGTATTTT
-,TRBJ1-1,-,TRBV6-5,CASSYTAMNTEAFF,TGTGCCAGCAGTTATACAGCGATGAACACTGAAGCTTTCTTT
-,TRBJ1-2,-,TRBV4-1,CASSQDGNYGYTF,TGCGCCAGCAGCCAAGACGGGAACTATGGCTACACCTTC